This T cell receptor beta chain appears in the sequencing data of a study of cytomegalovirus exposure and HLA in healthy donors (dated by TCRdb to about 2017). In the study overall: According to a later analysis, one platform produced both the 100 to 150 validation repertoires and the roughly 660 repertoires of the first cohort. The study aimed to test whether signatures of past pathogen exposure could be identified by cataloging public T cell receptors. High-throughput TCR immunosequencing, statistical association of individual TCRs with disease status, and machine learning were combined to predict cytomegalovirus infection status. A separate validation cohort of roughly 120 different subjects was used in addition to the approximately 700-subject first cohort. Summary of the overall study and its limitations: Of the cluster scores, approximately 94% were above 0 in a later analysis, which found that TCRs clustered in the first cohort also tended to co-occur in the 90 to 150 validation repertoires. Cytomegalovirus status was reported to be diagnosed by the classifier with high specificity and sensitivity in both the original and validation cohorts. A later analysis had no HLA typing for the validation cohort, so co-occurrence there was scored across all 120 repertoires. The study gave a list of over 150 TCR beta chains associated with cytomegalovirus. While some public TCRs were present in many individuals, most TCR sequences turned up only very rarely across donors. It was suggested by the authors that the approach could potentially be generalized to other disease states and immunological phenotypes. In vitro tests confirmed that a few of the cytomegalovirus-associated TCR beta chains recognize cytomegalovirus antigens.

Compared with germline, V lacks 3 bases and J lacks 4 bases; bases without a gene match: 3. The germline V gene (reference sequence) supplies CDR1 SEHNR and CDR2 FQNEAQ. The CDR3 runs 15 residues from the cysteine to the phenylalanine. Just CDR3 DNA is preserved here, 45 bases in frame from base 1. The donors were included in the validation cohort of approximately 130 subjects, a group kept apart from the 666-subject first cohort. Of note for this clone: The antigen it recognizes is unknown. Base qualities are not recorded, but no much larger clone differs from it by a single base.

Libraries were built with the immunoSEQ multiplex PCR assay. The paper's processing steps were these. A statistical classification framework was built to diagnose cytomegalovirus status from the catalog of TCR beta chain sequences. Drawn from immuneACCESS, this table holds only the in-frame rearrangements with V and J called that TCRdb kept. Clones are partly lost; checked studies trace under half to an unresolved V gene and leave the rest unexplained. That table supplies the V and J calls and clone size; D and trimming were determined from the DNA. Counted in this sample were 200,000 or so clones; 75% to 90% of them appeared once. Clones ranked in the top ten supply roughly 7% of the sample.

This sequence uses TRBV7-9 and TRBJ2-7; TRBD2 aligns with 13 central bases. The TCR sequence derives from a man younger than 35 in good health and CMV-seropositive. Sequences were obtained from PBMCs. The encoded CDR3 is CASSLTSGRTYEQYF. The DNA is TGTGCCAGCAGCTTGACTAGCGGGAGGACTTACGAGCAGTACTTC.